This is a list of T cell receptor beta chains from one sample in a study of T cell responses to AZD1222 COVID-19 vaccine. The method was immunoSEQ multiplex PCR; TCRdb's version includes in-frame clones alone and lacks a portion of them. The sample gives 80,000 to 100,000 clones, roughly nine tenths of which show up once; roughly 4.9% is in the top ten. This specimen was peripheral blood, taken 28 days after the second AZD1222 dose. These receptors all come from an adult who received the AZD1222 COVID-19 vaccine. Both conserved end residues are part of each CDR3. Each record gives: D gene, J gene, V gene, CDR3 DNA, CDR3 protein. D genes are given only for firm matches.

. TRBJ2-7 TRBV29-1 TGCAGCGTTCTTTGGGGCTCCTACGAGCAGTACTTC CSVLWGSYEQYF
. TRBJ2-3 TRBV6-2/TRBV6-3 TGTGCCAGCAGTCGGATGACGGGTAATACGCAGTATTTT CASSRMTGNTQYF
. TRBJ1-2 TRBV19 TGTGCCAGTAGTACCTCGGGACAAGGAAAAAACTATGGCTACACCTTC CASSTSGQGKNYGYTF
TRBD1 TRBJ2-7 TRBV7-6 TGTGCCAGCAGCTTAGTCCCGGGACAGGGAACGGACGAGCAGTACTTC CASSLVPGQGTDEQYF
. TRBJ1-1 TRBV6-5 TGTGCCAGCTTTAACCTAGGGGGGAAAGCTTTCTTT CASFNLGGKAFF
. TRBJ1-6 TRBV11-2 TGTGCCAGCAGCTCTGCGGTCGGGAACATTCGTTCACCCCTCCACTTT CASSSAVGNIRSPLHF
TRBD1 TRBJ1-4 TRBV6-5 TGTGCCAGCAGTAGGACAGGGGGCCGTGAAAAACTGTTTTTT CASSRTGGREKLFF
TRBD1 TRBJ1-2 TRBV29-1 TGCAGCGGAACCGGGACAGGCAGCTATGGCTACACCTTC CSGTGTGSYGYTF
. TRBJ1-5 TRBV19 TGTGCCAGTAGTATAAGACAGGACAAGATGAATCAGCCCCAGCATTTT CASSIRQDKMNQPQHF
TRBD2 TRBJ2-7 TRBV3-1/TRBV3-2 TGTGCCAGCAGCCAAGTTAGCGGGGGCTACGAGCAGTACTTC CASSQVSGGYEQYF
. TRBJ1-5 TRBV19 TGTGCCAGTAGTCTCTTCGGTATCAATCAGCCCCAGCATTTT CASSLFGINQPQHF
. TRBJ2-3 TRBV7-9 TGTGCCAGCAGCTTAAGCGGGCTCACCACAGATACGCAGTATTTT CASSLSGLTTDTQYF
TRBD1 TRBJ2-1 TRBV7-9 TGTGCCAGCAGCCATGGACAGGGTCTGTTCTTC CASSHGQGLFF
. TRBJ2-3 TRBV9 TGTGCCAGCAGCGTAGGAACAGGGCTCACAGATACGCAGTATTTT CASSVGTGLTDTQYF
TRBD1 TRBJ2-5 TRBV7-8 TGTGCCAGCAGAAACAGGGGTGAGACCCAGTACTTC CASRNRGETQYF